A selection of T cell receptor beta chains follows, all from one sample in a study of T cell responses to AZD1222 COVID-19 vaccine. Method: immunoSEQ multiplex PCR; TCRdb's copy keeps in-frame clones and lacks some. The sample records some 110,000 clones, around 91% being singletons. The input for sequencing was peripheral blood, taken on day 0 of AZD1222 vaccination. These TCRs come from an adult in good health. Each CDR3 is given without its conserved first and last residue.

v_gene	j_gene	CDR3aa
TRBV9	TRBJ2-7	ASSVHGTGRYEQY
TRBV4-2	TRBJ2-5	ASSQGLAGAGETQY
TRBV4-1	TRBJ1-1	ASSQDNRGTEAF
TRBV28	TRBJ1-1	ASSFRGGKLGQGNTEAF
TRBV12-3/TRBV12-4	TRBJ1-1	ASGKGFTEAF
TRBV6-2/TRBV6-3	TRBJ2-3	ASSRPERGRDTQY
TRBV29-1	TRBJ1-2	SVGQVTDGYT
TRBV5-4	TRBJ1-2	ASRRDRGFGYT
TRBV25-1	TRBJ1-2	ASSAYDLGGGYT
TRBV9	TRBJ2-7	ASSQTGTQGEQY
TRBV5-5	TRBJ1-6	ASSLARSYNSPLH
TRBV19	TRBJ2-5	ASSVGSGGPQETQY
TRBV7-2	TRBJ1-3	ASSLGGRSSGNTIY
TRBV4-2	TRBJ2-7	ASSHRGGGPYEQY
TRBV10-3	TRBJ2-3	AIRRDGSTDTQY
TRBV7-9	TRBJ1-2	ASSLEGPSGYGYT
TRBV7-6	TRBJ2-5	ASSLWSGQQSTQY
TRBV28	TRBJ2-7	ASSFTGDRYEQY
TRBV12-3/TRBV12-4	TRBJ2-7	ASRLAGGHEQY
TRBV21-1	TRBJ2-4	ASSKAGGIQY
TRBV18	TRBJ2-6	ASSPRLAGVPGANVLT
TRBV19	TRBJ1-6	ASSIEVTAPLH
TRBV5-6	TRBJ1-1	ASSDVGGAF
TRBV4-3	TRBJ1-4	ASSPLLGSEKLF
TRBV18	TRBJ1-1	ASSPPGQNTEAF
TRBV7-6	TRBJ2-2	ASSIPGVAGDTGELF
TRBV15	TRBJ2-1	ATSRDSGNDGEQF
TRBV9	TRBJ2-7	ASSVTDRGFPYEQY
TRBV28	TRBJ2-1	ASSPGWGPGEQF
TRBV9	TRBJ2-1	ASSVGPGNEQF
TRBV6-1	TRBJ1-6	ASSEGARPLH
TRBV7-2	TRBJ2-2	ASSTSGLGELF
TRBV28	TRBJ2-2	ASSFWLGGTGELF
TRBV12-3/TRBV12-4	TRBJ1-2	ASSDRGDGYT
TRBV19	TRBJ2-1	ASTRTSRLGNEQF
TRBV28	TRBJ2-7	ASSRQGGLRREQY
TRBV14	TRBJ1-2	ASSQAGTGFYGYT
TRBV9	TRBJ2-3	ASSVFVAGGLDTQY
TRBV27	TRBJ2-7	ASSFLATALSYEQY
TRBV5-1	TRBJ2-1	ASSSGLAGEGF
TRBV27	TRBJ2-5	ASSLGRGGETQY
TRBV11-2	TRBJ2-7	ASSFEDSPYYEQY
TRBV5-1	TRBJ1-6	ASSLLQGSSPLH
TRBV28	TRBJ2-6	ASSSTRGGLGANVLT
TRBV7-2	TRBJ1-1	ASSRISTTEAF
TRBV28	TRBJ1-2	ASSLLSGYT
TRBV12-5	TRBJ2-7	ASGPEQTPYEQY
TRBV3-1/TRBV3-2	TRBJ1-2	ASSQEVSNYGYT
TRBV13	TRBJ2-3	ASSRRLAGATDTQY
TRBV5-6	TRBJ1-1	ASSLTLSTGRHTEAF
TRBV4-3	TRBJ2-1	ATKGPGRDEQF
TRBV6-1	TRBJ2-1	ASSEGHIDEQF
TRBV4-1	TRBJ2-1	ASSLREAISYNEQF